The next 32 T cell receptor beta chains were all read from a single sample in a study of beta chain features in type 1 diabetes. Of the isolated RNA, all was reverse transcribed, and so the sequenced material was expressed TCRB transcripts. The assay was immunoSEQ multiplex PCR, and TCRdb's table has in-frame clones only and misses some. Among fewer than 650,000 clones listed, around 15% were seen once. The sample taken for sequencing was naive CD4+ T cells from blood. These receptors were collected from a man younger than 35 in good health.

As concerns this clone: Other DNA sequences from this sample encode an identical CDR3 as well. The rearrangement uses TRBV9 and TRBJ1-5; D is unclear. The germline gives CDR1 SGDLS, CDR2 YYNGEE. The V gene lost 0 bases and the J gene lost 1 base, with 2 bases spanning the gap. The CDR3 loop spans 13 amino acids. CDR3 region: CASSVGSNQPQHF. The CDR3 DNA follows: TGTGCCAGCAGCGTAGGGAGCAATCAGCCCCAGCATTTT.

This clone was seen a few times. This chain connects TRBV29-1 to TRBJ1-1; possible D gene TRBD1, 6 bases. V was clipped by 1 base and J by 5 bases, with 14 bases between them. The CDR3 extends over 14 amino acids. Germline CDR1 reads SQVTM; CDR2 reads ANQGSEA. The CDR3 region is CSVEGRRGGTEAFF. The CDR3 DNA sequence: TGCAGCGTTGAAGGGAGAAGGGGGGGGACTGAAGCTTTCTTT.

This chain uses TRBV18 with TRBJ2-3; 8 nucleotides agree with TRBD1. Per the germline V gene, CDR1 is KGHSH and CDR2 is LQKENI. Unmatched junction bases numbered 12, after V lost 5 bases and J lost 2 bases. There are 17 residues in the CDR3. The CDR3 bases are TGTGCCAGCTCAATCCTCGGGGGACAGGTCCTCACAGATACGCAGTATTTT. It specifies CASSILGGQVLTDTQYF. The complete variable domain, with remaining parts taken from reference TRBV18 and TRBJ2-3, reads NAGVMQNPRHLVRRRGQEARLRCSPMKGHSHVYWYRQLPEEGLKFMVYLQKENIIDESGMPKERFSAEFPKEGPSILRIQQVVRGDSAAYFCASSILGGQVLTDTQYFGPGTRLTVL.

V and J are TRBV10-3 and TRBJ2-5; 10 bases align to TRBD2. CDR1 and CDR2 from the germline V gene are ENHRY and SYGVKD. The CDR3 has 18 amino acids. After removal of 3 bases from V and 2 bases from J, the junction contained 12 bases not matched to a gene. The CDR3 sequence: CAISDASGRGLRQETQYF. The CDR3 nucleotides are TGTGCCATCAGTGACGCCAGCGGGAGGGGCCTCCGACAAGAGACCCAGTACTTC.

This clone was observed a single time. This chain's CDR3 is CASSYSNGASYGYTF. In nucleotides, the CDR3 is TGTGCCAGCAGTTACTCGAATGGGGCCTCCTATGGCTACACCTTC. V is TRBV6-5 and J is TRBJ1-2, with a tentative D call TRBD1 (5 bases). The ends were cut back, 0 bases at V and 4 bases at J, with 12 bases in the middle. Germline CDR1 and CDR2: MNHEY and SVGAGI. The CDR3 is made up of 15 amino acids.

This clone turned up a few times. The chain employs TRBV29-1 and TRBJ2-7; a possible D gene is TRBD1 (5 bases). The CDR3 contains 12 residues. Trimming left V 4 bases short and J 4 bases short, with 11 bases between. CDR1 is SQVTM, CDR2 ANQGSEA, per germline. The DNA of the CDR3 is TGCAGCGTTGGACAGTCCTTATACGAGCAGTACTTC. It translates to CSVGQSLYEQYF.

The chain has TRBV4-3 and TRBJ2-7; perhaps TRBD2 as D (5 bases). Trimming stripped 4 bases from V and 2 bases from J, with 21 bases between. The CDR3 sequence is 17 residues long. CDR1 and CDR2 from the germline V gene are LGHNA and YSLEER. In nucleotides, the CDR3 is TGCGCCAGCAGCCCGAGACCCCCGGGGTACGTCACCTACGAGCAGTACTTC. This sequence encodes CASSPRPPGYVTYEQYF.

This clone was seen a handful of times. The CDR3 DNA sequence: TGTGCCAGCAGCGTAGCGGGTGTTAGGACTGAAGCTTTCTTT. Translation gives CASSVAGVRTEAFF. The chain links TRBV9 to TRBJ1-1; no clear D. CDR1 is SGDLS, CDR2 YYNGEE, per germline. The CDR3 has 14 amino acids. Trimming removed 0 bases at V and 5 bases at J, with 11 bases between.

This clone has a handful of counts. Additional DNA sequences in this sample encode the identical CDR3. The V and J genes are TRBV30 and TRBJ1-5; no firm D call. Germline assignment: CDR1 GTSNPN and CDR2 SVGIG (reference sequence). The CDR3 is 13 residues long. V dropped 0 bases and J dropped 1 base, with 4 bases sitting between them. CDR3 coding DNA: TGTGCCTGGAGTGTTTCGAGCAATCAGCCCCAGCATTTT. This encodes CAWSVSSNQPQHF. Combining the CDR3 with reference TRBV30 and TRBJ1-5 gives the whole variable domain SQTIHQWPATLVQPVGSPLSLECTVEGTSNPNLYWYRQAAGRGLQLLFYSVGIGQISSEVPQNLSASRPQDRQFILSSKKLLLSDSGFYLCAWSVSSNQPQHFGDGTRLSIL.

The sample holds a few counts of this clone. V gene TRBV10-3 combines with J gene TRBJ2-1, with D possibly TRBD1 on 7 matching bases. This CDR3 is 16 amino acids long. CDR1 is ENHRY and CDR2 is SYGVKD in the germline V gene. V was clipped by 0 bases and J by 7 bases, with 16 bases between them. In nucleotides, the CDR3 is TGTGCCATCAGTGAGTCCGGGGGACAGAAAGTGAATGAGCAGTTCTTC. This encodes CAISESGGQKVNEQFF.

This clone has a handful of counts. The chain recombines TRBV7-9 with TRBJ1-1, with a possible D match to TRBD1 (6 bases). The CDR3 is 15 residues long. In germline, CDR1 is SEHNR, CDR2 FQNEAQ (reference sequence). V lost 5 bases, J lost 3 bases, and 16 bases lay in between. CDR3 DNA sequence: TGTGCCAGCAGCGCCTACAGGGAAGGGGACACTGAAGCTTTCTTT. It yields the protein CASSAYREGDTEAFF. The variable domain in full, completed from reference TRBV7-9 and TRBJ1-1, reads DTGVSQNPRHKITKRGQNVTFRCDPISEHNRLYWYRQTLGQGPEFLTYFQNEAQLEKSRLLSDRFSAERPKGSFSTLEIQRTEQGDSAMYLCASSAYREGDTEAFFGQGTRLTVV.

CDR3 coding DNA: TGCGCCAGCAGCCGCACACAGGGCTATGGCTACACCTTC. Amino acid sequence: CASSRTQGYGYTF. V is TRBV4-3 and J is TRBJ1-2; D perhaps matches TRBD1 (6 bases). V was trimmed by 4 bases and J by 4 bases, leaving 10 bases between them. Germline V gives CDR1 LGHNA, CDR2 YSLEER. CDR3 length: 13 amino acids.

The chain couples TRBV7-3 to TRBJ2-3; D is perhaps TRBD2 (5 bases). From germline, CDR1 is SGHTA and CDR2 FQGTGA. CDR3 length: 15 amino acids. V lost 1 base and J 6 bases, leaving 14 bases between the germline ends. The CDR3: CASSLIAGTRDTQYF. The CDR3 coding sequence is TGTGCCAGCAGCTTAATTGCGGGTACCCGCGATACGCAGTATTTT.

This chain joins TRBV6-4 and TRBJ1-1; 7 nucleotides line up with TRBD1. There are 16 residues in the CDR3. Germline V lookup: CDR1 MRHNA, CDR2 SNTAGT. V was pared by 3 bases and J by 1 base, with 8 bases of the junction left unmatched. Here the CDR3 reads CASSESGGGRNTEAFF. The CDR3 DNA sequence: TGTGCCAGCAGTGAATCAGGGGGTGGTAGGAACACTGAAGCTTTCTTT.

Only a few counts were recorded for this clone. V and J are TRBV13 and TRBJ2-6; D unresolved. The V and J ends lost 6 bases and 2 bases respectively, with 5 bases between them. CDR3 length: 13 amino acids. Per germline, CDR1 PRHDT and CDR2 FYEKMQ (reference sequence). The CDR3 protein is CASRFTGANVLTF. The DNA of the CDR3 is TGTGCCAGCAGGTTTACTGGGGCCAACGTCCTGACTTTC.

The chain employs TRBV18 and TRBJ2-7, with 10 bases fitting TRBD1. V dropped 3 bases and J dropped 7; count of bases not matched to a gene: 6. The CDR3 has 14 residues. The germline CDR1 and CDR2 sequences are KGHSH and LQKENI. The CDR3 loop is CASSPRQGAIEQYF. In DNA, the CDR3 is TGTGCCAGCTCACCGAGACAGGGGGCGATAGAGCAGTACTTC.

V usage is TRBV9 and J usage is TRBJ2-2; D ambiguous. CDR1 SGDLS and CDR2 YYNGEE come from the germline V gene. CDR3 length: 15 residues. V was shortened by 0 bases and J by 2 bases, with 8 bases between the two germline ends. CDR3 sequence reads: CASSVVWTNTGELFF. The CDR3 region has the DNA TGTGCCAGCAGCGTAGTCTGGACCAACACCGGGGAGCTGTTTTTT.

This clone has just a few counts. The rearrangement joins TRBV4-2 to TRBJ2-1, with D perhaps matching TRBD2 (5 bases). CDR1 is LGHNA and CDR2 is YNFKEQ in the germline V gene. This CDR3 spans 14 amino acids. Trimming took 0 bases from V and 9 from J, leaving 12 bases between them. This CDR3 is CASSQDAGIGEQFF. CDR3 DNA sequence: TGTGCCAGCAGCCAAGACGCGGGCATCGGTGAGCAGTTCTTC.

This clone came up a few times. The chain recombines TRBV19 with TRBJ1-5, with D uncertain. V was clipped by 3 bases and J by 5 bases, with 5 bases between them. The CDR3 loop spans 12 amino acids. Looked up from germline, CDR1 is LNHDA and CDR2 is SQIVND (reference sequence). The CDR3 is CASSIGDQPQHF. Written as DNA, the CDR3 is TGTGCCAGTAGTATCGGTGATCAGCCCCAGCATTTT.

This clone has more than one count but fewer than ten. CDR3 sequence: CSASQPWGQYF. CDR3 sequence (DNA): TGCAGTGCTAGCCAACCTTGGGGGCAGTACTTC. The gene calls are TRBV20-1 and TRBJ2-7; no definite D call. Trimming removed 3 bases at V and 9 bases at J, with 12 bases between. The germline V gene has CDR1 DFQATT and CDR2 SNEGSKA (reference sequence). The CDR3 has 11 residues.

J is TRBJ2-6 and V is TRBV7-6, with 7 bases lining up with TRBD1. The CDR3 has 20 amino acids. J gave up 2 bases and V 4 bases, and 17 bases lay outside the gene matches. Germline V gene lookup returns CDR1 SGHVS and CDR2 FNYEAQ. The CDR3 region has the DNA TGTGCCAGCAGCTCCCCGACTCCTCGACAGGGCGCGGCTGGGGCCAACGTCCTGACTTTC. Translating gives CASSSPTPRQGAAGANVLTF. The full variable domain, completed using reference TRBV7-6 and TRBJ2-6, is GAGVSQSPRYKVTKRGQDVALRCDPISGHVSLYWYRQALGQGPEFLTYFNYEAQQDKSGLPNDRFSAERPEGSISTLTIQRTEQRDSAMYRCASSSPTPRQGAAGANVLTFGAGSRLTVL.

About this clone itself: One junction end does not reproduce the germline sequence, and a read error may be involved. The chain uses TRBV7-7 and TRBJ2-1, with 7 bases lining up with TRBD1. Germline-derived CDR1 and CDR2 are SSHAT and FNYEAQ (reference sequence). The CDR3 is made up of 16 amino acids. For the CDR3, the DNA is TGTGCTAGCAGCGCCCTTAGAGGACAGGAGTCCGATGAGCAGTTCTTC. This translates into CASSALRGQESDEQFF.

Notes on this clone: Other nucleotide sequences from this sample produce the same CDR3. This sequence joins TRBV18 and TRBJ1-2; D uncertain. The CDR3 sequence is 12 residues long. CDR1 and CDR2 (germline): KGHSH, LQKENI. V shed 3 bases and J shed 8 bases, with 10 bases lying between them. CDR3 coding DNA: TGTGCCAGCTCACCCGAGGGATACGGCTACACCTTC. Translated: CASSPEGYGYTF.

The rearrangement joins TRBV11-1 to TRBJ1-2; D gene unclear. Per the germline V gene, CDR1 is SGHAT and CDR2 is FQDESV (reference sequence). The V and J ends lost 5 bases and 0 bases respectively, with 22 bases between them. This CDR3 comprises 18 residues. The CDR3 bases are TGTGCCAGCAGCGCCGTAGTGATGGGTGCGGGCCCTAACTATGGCTACACCTTC. This gives the protein CASSAVVMGAGPNYGYTF. Filled out from reference TRBV11-1 and TRBJ1-2, the complete variable domain reads EAEVAQSPRYKITEKSQAVAFWCDPISGHATLYWYRQILGQGPELLVQFQDESVVDDSQLPKDRFSAERLKGVDSTLKIQPAELGDSAMYLCASSAVVMGAGPNYGYTFGSGTRLTVV.

This clone was detected only a few times. The V and J genes are TRBV27 and TRBJ2-7, with D possibly being TRBD2 (6 bases). Germline V gives CDR1 MNHEY, CDR2 SMNVEV (reference sequence). CDR3 length: 16 residues. The V and J ends lost 4 bases and 0 bases respectively, with 16 bases between them. The CDR3 protein is CASSSPGGRSSYEQYF. CDR3 nucleotide sequence: TGTGCCAGCAGTTCCCCCGGGGGACGGAGCTCCTACGAGCAGTACTTC.

This clone turned up a few times. V and J are TRBV28 and TRBJ2-2; 7 nucleotides match TRBD2. This CDR3 is built from 12 residues. The J segment lost 7 bases and the V segment lost 6 bases, leaving 2 bases of the junction unmatched. Germline assignment: CDR1 MDHEN and CDR2 SYDVKM. This CDR3 reads CASSRTSGELFF. CDR3 bases: TGTGCCAGCAGCCGGACTAGCGGGGAGCTGTTTTTT. Together with reference TRBV28 and TRBJ2-2, the CDR3 gives the full variable domain: DVKVTQSSRYLVKRTGEKVFLECVQDMDHENMFWYRQDPGLGLRLIYFSYDVKMKEKGDIPEGYSVSREKKERFSLILESASTNQTSMYLCASSRTSGELFFGEGSRLTVL.

This chain uses TRBV28 with TRBJ2-3; D gene unclear. Trimming removed 3 bases from V and 8 bases from J, with 3 bases in between. In germline, CDR1 is MDHEN, CDR2 SYDVKM. This CDR3 comprises 10 residues. The DNA of the CDR3 is TGTGCCAGCAGTTTCGTTACGCAGTATTTT. Amino acid sequence: CASSFVTQYF.

The chain combines TRBV10-3 with TRBJ2-3; TRBD2 matches at 9 bases. Germline assignment: CDR1 ENHRY and CDR2 SYGVKD. This CDR3 contains 16 residues. V gave up 6 bases and J gave up 0 bases; unmatched junction bases: 7. The CDR3 nucleotides read TGTGCCATCAGCGCGGGGGGGCCGGGGAGCACAGATACGCAGTATTTT. This translates into CAISAGGPGSTDTQYF.

This clone was counted a few times. Other DNA sequences from this sample encode an identical CDR3 as well. V and J are TRBV18 and TRBJ1-5; no reliable D call. Germline loops: CDR1 KGHSH, CDR2 LQKENI. This CDR3 region has 12 residues. With 3 bases removed from V and 5 bases from J, the gap between germline ends came to 5 bases. The CDR3 loop reads CASSPKDQPQHF. As DNA, the CDR3 is TGTGCCAGCTCACCTAAGGATCAGCCCCAGCATTTT. The full variable domain, with the rest looked up from reference TRBV18 and TRBJ1-5, is NAGVMQNPRHLVRRRGQEARLRCSPMKGHSHVYWYRQLPEEGLKFMVYLQKENIIDESGMPKERFSAEFPKEGPSILRIQQVVRGDSAAYFCASSPKDQPQHFGDGTRLSIL.

In its sample, this clone was seen a few times. The CDR3 nucleotides read TGTGCCACCACCGGAATTAACAGGGAGAGGGCCGAGCAGTACTTC. It yields the protein CATTGINRERAEQYF. The chain employs TRBV10-3 and TRBJ2-7; a possible D gene is TRBD1 (6 bases). This CDR3 is 15 amino acids long. V was pared by 10 bases and J by 6 bases, with 25 bases between. Germline V gene lookup returns CDR1 ENHRY and CDR2 SYGVKD.

The chain links TRBV27 to TRBJ1-4, with D maybe TRBD1 (5 bases). The CDR3 runs to 16 residues. Trimming took 6 bases from V and 7 from J, leaving 21 bases between them. Germline loops: CDR1 MNHEY, CDR2 SMNVEV (reference sequence). This CDR3 reads CASSYHRWGSGEKLFF. In DNA, the CDR3 is TGTGCCAGCAGCTACCACAGATGGGGGTCTGGTGAAAAACTGTTTTTT.

In this sample, this clone turned up a few times. The rearrangement links TRBV28 to TRBJ2-5, with TRBD1 matching 7 bases. Per germline, CDR1 MDHEN and CDR2 SYDVKM. Losses at the gene ends were 6 bases for V and 1 base for J; bases not matched to a gene: 2. The CDR3 runs to 13 residues. Here the CDR3 reads CASSRDSQETQYF. CDR3 bases: TGTGCCAGCAGCCGGGACAGCCAAGAGACCCAGTACTTC.